These 17 T cell receptor beta chains share one sample of origin, sequenced in a study of blood T cell repertoires in COVID-19. Repertoires were generated with immunoSEQ multiplex PCR, while TCRdb's copy carries only in-frame clones and drops some. The sample carries roughly 190,000 clones, 80% to 90% recorded once. The sequencing input was peripheral blood. These receptor sequences come from a man aged 25-45 years with acute or convalescent COVID-19.

The chain links TRBV2 to TRBJ1-1, with 7 bases that match TRBD1. The CDR3 extends over 14 amino acids. The junction had 5 bases not matched to a gene; V was cut back by 6 bases and J by 1 base. Germline V gene sequence: CDR1 SNHLY, CDR2 FYNNEI. The CDR3, as DNA: TGTGCCAGCAGGACAGGGTCCACGAACACTGAAGCTTTCTTT. Translated: CASRTGSTNTEAFF.

This sequence joins TRBV24-1 and TRBJ2-2; TRBD1 matches 7 bases. CDR3 length equals 16 residues. The germline CDR1 and CDR2 sequences are KGHDR and SFDVKD. The trim removed 2 bases at V and 2 bases at J, leaving 4 bases unmatched. CDR3: CATSDYRGTNTGELFF. CDR3 nucleotide sequence: TGTGCCACCAGTGATTACAGGGGCACTAACACCGGGGAGCTGTTTTTT.

The chain links TRBV30 to TRBJ2-1; 9 bases are shared with TRBD1. Trimming took 4 bases from V and 4 from J; bases not matched to a gene: 5. The germline CDR1 and CDR2 sequences are GTSNPN and SVGIG (reference sequence). The CDR3 is made up of 14 amino acids. This chain's CDR3 is CAWITGGAYNEQFF. The CDR3 DNA sequence: TGTGCCTGGATCACAGGGGGCGCGTACAATGAGCAGTTCTTC.

The chain carries TRBV27 and TRBJ2-6, with TRBD1 matching over 7 bases. The V segment lost 5 bases and the J segment 2 bases; nucleotides outside the gene matches: 6. Per the germline V gene, CDR1 is MNHEY and CDR2 is SMNVEV (reference sequence). The CDR3 totals 16 residues. The CDR3 bases are TGTGCCAGCAGTCCCGAAGACAGGGCTGGGGCCAACGTCCTGACTTTC. Residues: CASSPEDRAGANVLTF.

The chain combines TRBV7-6 with TRBJ2-6; possible D gene TRBD1, 6 bases. Trimming stripped 8 bases from V and 2 bases from J, with 10 bases between. CDR3 length equals 14 residues. Germline CDR1 and CDR2: SGHVS and FNYEAQ. CDR3 sequence: CASSNRAGANVLTF. CDR3 DNA sequence: TGTGCCAGCTCCAACAGGGCTGGGGCCAACGTCCTGACTTTC. Variable domain in full (rest from reference TRBV7-6 and TRBJ2-6): GAGVSQSPRYKVTKRGQDVALRCDPISGHVSLYWYRQALGQGPEFLTYFNYEAQQDKSGLPNDRFSAERPEGSISTLTIQRTEQRDSAMYRCASSNRAGANVLTFGAGSRLTVL.

This clone has just one count. The rearrangement uses TRBV4-1 and TRBJ2-7, with 7 positions matching TRBD1. CDR3 size: 15 residues. Germline values: CDR1 MGHRA, CDR2 YSYEKL. The V gene end was trimmed by 4 bases and the J gene end by 3 bases; junction bases not matched to a gene: 9. The CDR3 coding sequence is TGCGCCAGCAGCCGGCCCGGGACAGACATCTACGAGCAGTACTTC. The encoded protein is CASSRPGTDIYEQYF.

The chain carries TRBV30 and TRBJ1-5; maybe TRBD1 (5 bases). Looked up from germline, CDR1 is GTSNPN and CDR2 is SVGIG (reference sequence). V was trimmed by 2 bases and J by 0 bases, leaving 14 bases between them. This CDR3 spans 16 amino acids. The CDR3 here is CAWSKGAGNSNQPQHF. The CDR3 DNA is TGTGCCTGGAGTAAAGGGGCGGGAAATAGCAATCAGCCCCAGCATTTT.

This chain uses TRBV18 with TRBJ2-1, with unresolved D. From germline, CDR1 is KGHSH and CDR2 LQKENI. The V end lost 2 bases, the J end lost 8 bases, and 7 bases lay between the germline ends. The CDR3 has 12 amino acids. CDR3 nucleotides: TGTGCCAGCTCACCAAGCCGCGATGAGCAGTTCTTC. Protein: CASSPSRDEQFF.

The chain uses TRBV6-4 and TRBJ2-3, with 8 bases fitting TRBD2. Per germline, CDR1 MRHNA and CDR2 SNTAGT. CDR3 length: 15 amino acids. V lost 5 bases, J lost 5 bases, and 9 bases stayed unmatched. CDR3 nucleotides: TGTGCCAGCAGTCGGACTAGCTCCATGGGAGATACGCAGTATTTT. The encoded protein is CASSRTSSMGDTQYF.

J is TRBJ2-3 and V is TRBV2; TRBD2 matches 10 bases. The junction had 13 bases not matched to a gene; V was cut back by 9 bases and J by 4 bases. Germline CDR1 reads SNHLY; CDR2 reads FYNNEI. This CDR3 is built from 16 residues. CDR3 amino acids: CASTQGLAVHSDTQYF. In nucleotides, the CDR3 is TGTGCCAGTACTCAAGGACTAGCGGTTCATTCAGATACGCAGTATTTT.

This rearrangement joins TRBV6-1 to TRBJ1-2; 7 bases map to TRBD1. The CDR3 sequence is 13 residues long. The J segment lost 8 bases and the V segment lost 0 bases, leaving 3 bases of the junction unmatched. CDR1 is MNHNS, CDR2 SASEGT, per germline. The CDR3: CASSEAADRGYTF. CDR3 coding DNA: TGTGCCAGCAGTGAAGCGGCGGACAGGGGCTACACCTTC.

The chain recombines TRBV28 with TRBJ1-5; 10 bases line up with TRBD1. The V gene end was trimmed by 3 bases and the J gene end by 3 bases; junction bases not matched to a gene: 5. Germline V gives CDR1 MDHEN, CDR2 SYDVKM. The CDR3 is 16 residues long. The CDR3 sequence is CASSLPGQGPNQPQHF. CDR3 DNA: TGTGCCAGCAGTTTGCCGGGACAGGGGCCCAATCAGCCCCAGCATTTT.

The V gene is TRBV4-1, the J gene TRBJ1-5, with 7 positions matching TRBD1. CDR3 length: 16 residues. The junction had 11 bases not matched to a gene; V was cut back by 2 bases and J by 7 bases. Germline CDR1 MGHRA, CDR2 YSYEKL. CDR3 sequence: CASSQYYRGRVQPQHF. The CDR3, as DNA: TGCGCCAGCAGCCAATACTACAGGGGACGGGTGCAGCCCCAGCATTTT.

The V call is TRBV2, the J call TRBJ2-3; TRBD2 agrees at 13 bases. Germline V gene sequence: CDR1 SNHLY, CDR2 FYNNEI. The CDR3 sequence is 18 residues long. Trimming took 5 bases from V and 2 from J; bases not matched to a gene: 10. CDR3 loop: CASSYRLAGGLPTDTQYF. As DNA, the CDR3 is TGTGCCAGCAGTTATCGACTAGCGGGAGGCCTACCCACAGATACGCAGTATTTT. Filled out from reference TRBV2 and TRBJ2-3, the complete variable domain reads EPEVTQTPSHQVTQMGQEVILRCVPISNHLYFYWYRQILGQKVEFLVSFYNNEISEKSEIFDDQFSVERPDGSNFTLKIRSTKLEDSAMYFCASSYRLAGGLPTDTQYFGPGTRLTVL.

This clone has only a few counts. The rearrangement links TRBV28 to TRBJ1-2, with 7 bases fitting TRBD1. V shed 6 bases, J shed 7 bases, and the junction held 5 bases outside the gene matches. The CDR3 is made up of 12 amino acids. CDR1 is MDHEN, CDR2 SYDVKM, per germline. CDR3 nucleotide sequence: TGTGCCAGCAGGTCAGGGGGGCTTGGCTACACCTTC. It is translated as CASRSGGLGYTF.

V usage is TRBV5-1 and J usage is TRBJ1-2; D not certain. The germline CDR1 and CDR2 sequences are SGHRS and YFSETQ. This CDR3 is built from 17 residues. Trimming pared 0 bases from V and 5 bases from J, leaving 20 bases between. CDR3 protein: CASSLAVGEVPLYGYTF. The CDR3 DNA sequence: TGCGCCAGCAGCTTGGCCGTGGGAGAGGTGCCCTTATATGGCTACACCTTC. The complete variable domain, with remaining parts taken from reference TRBV5-1 and TRBJ1-2, reads KAGVTQTPRYLIKTRGQQVTLSCSPISGHRSVSWYQQTPGQGLQFLFEYFSETQRNKGNFPGRFSGRQFSNSRSEMNVSTLELGDSALYLCASSLAVGEVPLYGYTFGSGTRLTVV.

The chain has TRBV6-6 and TRBJ1-4; D is perhaps TRBD1 (6 bases). The length of the CDR3 is 14 residues. Trimming took off 6 bases at V and 3 bases at J, with 11 bases between the two ends. Germline V gene sequence: CDR1 MNHNY, CDR2 SVGAGI (reference sequence). CDR3 amino acids: CASSHRQANEKLFF. DNA for the CDR3: TGTGCCAGCAGCCACAGACAGGCTAATGAAAAACTGTTTTTT.